This is a list of T cell receptor beta chains from one sample in a study of blood T cell repertoires in COVID-19. Using immunoSEQ multiplex PCR, the repertoire was profiled, and TCRdb retains in-frame clones only, with some absent. The repertoire has tens of thousands of clones, over 70% of them found once; the top ten carry approximately 30%. The sample consisted of peripheral blood. The source of these receptors is a man older than 75 with active or convalescent COVID-19. CDR3s include the opening cysteine and the closing phenylalanine or tryptophan. The D gene is left open where the match is weak. Some rows mark clone size as missing; the rest say once, few, many or name a class of expanded clone.

>-|TRBD2|TRBV10-3|TRBJ2-1
CAIMGTSGSSYNEQFF
TGTGCCATCATGGGCACTAGCGGGAGCTCCTACAATGAGCAGTTCTTC
>-|TRBD2|TRBV5-8|TRBJ2-5
CASSEGSGTSGKRETQYF
TGTGCCAGCAGCGAAGGGTCTGGGACTAGCGGGAAGCGAGAGACCCAGTACTTC
>-|TRBD2|TRBV7-9|TRBJ2-7
CASSLALGLAGGSYEQYF
TGTGCCAGCAGCTTAGCCCTGGGACTAGCGGGGGGGTCCTACGAGCAGTACTTC
>-|TRBD1|TRBV7-9|TRBJ1-5
CASSLYVQGGSNQPQHF
TGTGCCAGCAGCTTATATGTGCAGGGGGGCAGCAATCAGCCCCAGCATTTT
>-|-|TRBV19|TRBJ2-2
CAPLARANTGELFF
TGTGCCCCCCTGGCGCGGGCGAACACCGGGGAGCTGTTTTTT
>-|TRBD1|TRBV5-1|TRBJ2-7
CASSLGQGAHEQYF
TGCGCCAGCAGCTTGGGGCAGGGGGCGCACGAGCAGTACTTC
>-|-|TRBV6-2/TRBV6-3|TRBJ1-1
CASRYGGREAFF
TGTGCCAGCAGATACGGGGGCAGAGAAGCTTTCTTT
>-|-|TRBV9|TRBJ2-7
CASSRDIVLQQYF
TGTGCCAGCAGCCGGGACATAGTCCTGCAGCAGTACTTC
>-|-|TRBV4-1|TRBJ1-4
CASSQDLGRGEEKLFF
TGCGCCAGCAGCCAAGATCTCGGAAGGGGCGAAGAAAAACTGTTTTTT
>-|TRBD2|TRBV4-3|TRBJ2-3
CASSQDPVAGLGGTDTQYF
TGCGCCAGCAGCCAAGATCCAGTGGCGGGACTAGGGGGCACAGATACGCAGTATTTT
>once|TRBD2|TRBV7-3|TRBJ2-3
CASSPRTSGRTSTDTQYF
TGTGCCAGCAGCCCCCGGACTAGCGGGAGGACTAGCACAGATACGCAGTATTTT
>-|TRBD2|TRBV2|TRBJ2-5
CASQTAGGRQETQYF
TGTGCCAGCCAGACAGCGGGGGGGCGTCAAGAGACCCAGTACTTC
>-|-|TRBV11-3|TRBJ2-7
CASSFRRGSYEQYF
TGTGCCAGCAGCTTTCGGCGCGGCTCCTACGAGCAGTACTTC